This TCR beta chain was identified during a study of T cell responses to AZD1222 COVID-19 vaccine. On the study more broadly: Some second doses came at about 4 weeks and others at about 12 weeks; these were pooled.

The repertoire was sequenced with immunoSEQ multiplex PCR; TCRdb's copy has only in-frame clones and lacks some. Of about 130,000 clones listed, about 94% are singletons. The sequence came from an adult in good health. The sample in question was peripheral blood, obtained on day 0 of AZD1222 vaccination.

The CDR3 DNA is TGTGCCAGTAGTAGGCAGAGGGATCAGCCCCAGCATTTT. This gives the protein CASSRQRDQPQHF. V gene TRBV19 combines with J gene TRBJ1-5; no clear D. The germline CDR1 and CDR2 sequences are LNHDA and SQIVND (reference sequence). The V end lost 4 bases, the J end lost 5 bases, and 9 bases lay between the germline ends. CDR3 size: 13 residues.